This T cell receptor (beta chain) was captured in a study of blood T cell repertoires in COVID-19 (TCRdb year 2020). Background on the whole study: Samples covering the acute and convalescent phases of COVID-19 were provided by collaborators in the United States, Italy and Spain. The prospective study material was composed of cDNA or gDNA derived from T cells, B-cell-depleted T cells, or PBMCs. The repertoires were made available in a free public database intended to serve as a resource for research on the immune response to SARS-CoV-2. The samples were drawn from the first 160 participants of the ongoing ImmuneRACE study and from 950 to 1,500 subjects provided by 6 global collaborators. The dataset comprised deeply sampled blood TCRbeta repertoires from subjects exposed to, actively infected with, or recovered from COVID-19. A de-identified subject ID, COVID-19 status, age in years and sex were almost always included in the sample metadata. Where available, HLA class I and class II types were taken from metadata supplied by the sample provider and were not determined by assay-based typing. Broad study findings and their caveats: The amount of clinical and demographic metadata varied by source and participant and was provided uncurated.

Enrolling through a virtual design, the prospective study's participants ranged in age from roughly 18 to 95 years and lived across approximately 25 United States geographic areas. In the prospective study, cohorts were assigned on the basis of participant-reported clinical history obtained from a screening survey and a study questionnaire. A participant counted as exposed if, within 2 weeks of entering the study, that participant had been in contact with someone who had a PCR-confirmed or clinician-diagnosed COVID-19 case. In the prospective study, whole blood, serum and a nasopharyngeal or oropharyngeal swab were collected from each participant by mobile phlebotomists. Prospective study participants could optionally give additional blood draws and questionnaires over an approximately 2-month period. Prospective study blood samples were shipped either frozen or at room temperature before DNA extraction.

The CDR3 holds 13 amino acids from the cysteine to the phenylalanine. The only DNA kept is the CDR3, 39 bases in frame from the first base. Looking up the germline V gene yields CDR1 SGHVS and CDR2 FQNEAQ. Relative to germline, V is missing 4 bases and J is missing 5 bases, with 2 bases of the junction outside any gene match. Turning to this clone: Which antigen it targets is not known. No qualities accompany the bases; no much larger clone lies one base away.

The immunoSEQ Assay, a bias-controlled multiplex PCR, was used to amplify TCRbeta CDR3 regions from genomic DNA. On the authors' methods: Within the assay, amplification of reference gene primers was used to estimate how many nucleated cells each sample contained. Sequence reads were collapsed and filtered to measure the absolute abundance of every unique TCRbeta CDR3 rearrangement. For each sample, productive Simpson clonality was calculated by taking the square root of Simpson's diversity index across productive rearrangements. The immuneACCESS repertoire file appears here via TCRdb, limited to in-frame rearrangements. These files lack a portion of the clones; in checked studies, under half of the deficit traces to unresolved V genes, and the cause of the others is not known. V and J calls and clone size are copied from that table; D and trimming were computed from the DNA. The sample contains 200,000 to 250,000 clones, about four fifths of them found a single time. The ten largest clonotypes hold about 4.8% of the sample.

The clonotype originates from a woman aged 50 to 60 who had been exposed to COVID-19. This chain is built from TRBV7-8 and TRBJ1-1; 9 junctional bases match TRBD1. Sample: PBMCs or T cells enriched from blood (not recorded which). CDR3 sequence: CASSSDRGTEAFF. The nucleotide sequence reads as follows: TGTGCCAGCAGCTCCGACAGGGGGACTGAAGCTTTCTTT.